This entry lists 27 T cell receptor beta chains sequenced from one sample in a study of shared clonotypes between healthy human individuals. Clones were read by immunoSEQ multiplex PCR, and TCRdb kept only the in-frame ones, dropping some. The sample shows over 2 million clones, 85% to 95% of them seen only once. Sequenced sample: naive CD4+ T cells sorted from blood. The subset denotes: CD45RA+ positively selected. The receptor set was obtained from a man between 18 and 29 years old in good health.

CDR3 protein: CASSQAQGIYGYTF. CDR3 DNA sequence: TGCGCCAGCAGCCAAGCTCAGGGTATCTATGGCTACACCTTC. The V call is TRBV4-1, the J call TRBJ1-2; maybe TRBD1 (5 bases). V dropped 1 base and J dropped 4 bases, with 10 bases sitting between them. The CDR3 has 14 amino acids. Germline V gives CDR1 MGHRA, CDR2 YSYEKL.

Of note for this clone: This same CDR3 is encoded by further DNA sequences in the sample. The chain couples TRBV5-1 to TRBJ2-2; D call uncertain. The V end was cut by 0 bases, the J end by 5 bases, with 8 bases between. Germline CDR1 reads SGHRS; CDR2 reads YFSETQ. The CDR3 contains 14 residues. The DNA of the CDR3 is TGCGCCAGCAGCTTGGAAGGGTATACCGGGGAGCTGTTTTTT. It specifies CASSLEGYTGELFF.

V and J are TRBV28 and TRBJ2-2, with D tentatively TRBD1 or TRBD2 (6 bases each). The CDR3 extends over 17 amino acids. CDR1 and CDR2 (germline): MDHEN, SYDVKM. V lost 7 bases and J lost 1, with 19 bases in between. CDR3 region: CASTRGDTYLNTGELFF. The CDR3 DNA is TGTGCCAGCACTAGGGGGGACACTTATTTGAACACCGGGGAGCTGTTTTTT.

The V and J genes are TRBV18 and TRBJ1-1; D perhaps matches TRBD1 (6 bases). The V and J ends lost 2 bases and 8 bases respectively, with 18 bases between them. CDR1 and CDR2 from the germline V gene are KGHSH and LQKENI. The CDR3 spans 15 residues. CDR3 region: CASSPTRGGHTEAFF. In nucleotides, the CDR3 is TGTGCCAGCTCACCAACACGGGGGGGGCATACGGAAGCTTTCTTT.

The rearrangement joins TRBV29-1 to TRBJ1-2, with D possibly being TRBD1 (5 bases). The length of the CDR3 is 13 residues. V was cut by 3 bases and J by 0 bases, with 8 bases left in between. The V gene's germline CDR1 is SQVTM and CDR2 ANQGSEA. The CDR3 bases are TGCAGCGTTGAGGAGGGGCCTAACTATGGCTACACCTTC. This sequence encodes CSVEEGPNYGYTF.

The V call is TRBV30, the J call TRBJ1-1; 7 bases are a match to TRBD1. Trimming removed 3 bases from V and 4 bases from J; junction bases left unmatched: 8. Germline V CDR1 and CDR2: GTSNPN, SVGIG (reference sequence). This CDR3 comprises 14 residues. The CDR3 spells CAWRERGLVTEAFF. The CDR3 DNA reads as TGTGCCTGGAGGGAAAGGGGGCTGGTCACTGAAGCTTTCTTT.

This chain uses TRBV2 with TRBJ1-1; D is ambiguous. The V end lost 6 bases, the J end lost 0 bases, and 5 bases lay between the germline ends. This CDR3 comprises 12 residues. Looked up from germline, CDR1 is SNHLY and CDR2 is FYNNEI. The CDR3 region is CASRQLNTEAFF. In nucleotides, the CDR3 is TGTGCCAGCAGACAGTTGAACACTGAAGCTTTCTTT.

With respect to this clone: Distinct nucleotide sequences in the sample also encode this CDR3. The chain links TRBV7-2 to TRBJ1-6; the D is unclear. The V end lost 5 bases, the J end lost 6 bases, and 5 bases lay between the germline ends. The CDR3 spans 12 residues. The germline V gene encodes CDR1 SGHTA and CDR2 FQGNSA. The CDR3 bases are TGTGCCAGCAGCGCCCTTAATTCACCCCTCCACTTT. This gives the protein CASSALNSPLHF.

The chain recombines TRBV11-2 with TRBJ2-2; TRBD2 matches 13 bases. The CDR3 is 17 amino acids. CDR1 and CDR2 from the germline V gene are SGHAT and FQNNGV. Losses at the gene ends were 5 bases for V and 2 bases for J; bases not matched to a gene: 5. For the CDR3, the DNA is TGTGCCAGCAGCCAACCGGGACTAGCGGGAAACACCGGGGAGCTGTTTTTT. It specifies CASSQPGLAGNTGELFF.

The rearrangement links TRBV7-2 to TRBJ2-6; TRBD2 agrees at 7 bases. CDR1 and CDR2 from the germline V gene are SGHTA and FQGNSA. Trimming took 5 bases from V and 2 from J; bases not matched to a gene: 9. The CDR3 extends over 17 amino acids. CDR3 sequence (DNA): TGTGCCAGCAGCCATGAGGCGGGAGTGACTGGGGCCAACGTCCTGACTTTC. This sequence encodes CASSHEAGVTGANVLTF. Supplemented by reference TRBV7-2 and TRBJ2-6, the full variable domain reads GAGVSQSPSNKVTEKGKDVELRCDPISGHTALYWYRQSLGQGLEFLIYFQGNSAPDKSGLPSDRFSAERTGGSVSTLTIQRTQQEDSAVYLCASSHEAGVTGANVLTFGAGSRLTVL.

The gene calls are TRBV25-1 and TRBJ2-7; 7 bases fit TRBD2. The junction had 10 bases not matched to a gene; V was cut back by 1 base and J by 7 bases. The CDR3 is made up of 15 amino acids. The V gene's germline CDR1 is MGHDK and CDR2 SYGVNS. CDR3 sequence reads: CASSESAGVTAEQYF. The CDR3 DNA reads as TGTGCCAGCAGTGAATCTGCGGGGGTCACGGCTGAGCAGTACTTC.

The chain uses TRBV5-4 and TRBJ2-1; TRBD2 agrees at 8 bases. V was clipped by 4 bases and J by 1 base; unmatched bases: 7. This CDR3 has 16 residues. Per the germline V gene, CDR1 is SGHNT and CDR2 is YYREEE (reference sequence). The CDR3 protein is CASSTLAGKSYNEQFF. The CDR3 DNA is TGTGCCAGCAGCACCCTAGCGGGCAAGTCCTACAATGAGCAGTTCTTC. Based on the CDR3 plus reference TRBV5-4 and TRBJ2-1, the full variable domain is ETGVTQSPTHLIKTRGQQVTLRCSSQSGHNTVSWYQQALGQGPQFIFQYYREEENGRGNFPPRFSGLQFPNYSSELNVNALELDDSALYLCASSTLAGKSYNEQFFGPGTRLTVL.

J is TRBJ1-2 and V is TRBV10-1; D is unclear. This CDR3 has 13 amino acids. Trimming pared 0 bases from V and 7 bases from J, leaving 9 bases between. CDR1 is WNHNN, CDR2 SYGVQD, per germline (reference sequence). The CDR3 bases are TGCGCCAGCAGTGAGTCTTCACGGTTTGGCTACACCTTC. Translating it yields CASSESSRFGYTF.

This chain uses TRBV6-1 with TRBJ2-7, with TRBD1 identical over 7 bases. The J segment lost 4 bases and the V segment lost 4 bases, leaving 13 bases of the junction unmatched. The length of the CDR3 is 16 residues. Germline CDR1 MNHNS, CDR2 SASEGT. The chain's CDR3 is CASSAMTGILGYEQYF. CDR3 coding DNA: TGTGCCAGCAGTGCTATGACAGGGATCCTTGGGTACGAGCAGTACTTC.

The chain links TRBV2 to TRBJ1-5; D gene unclear. Germline V gene lookup returns CDR1 SNHLY and CDR2 FYNNEI. CDR3 size: 15 residues. Trimming took 7 bases from V and 0 from J, leaving 13 bases between them. CDR3 protein: CASKAPGSSNQPQHF. The CDR3 DNA reads as TGTGCCAGCAAGGCCCCGGGGAGTAGCAATCAGCCCCAGCATTTT.

The chain links TRBV2 to TRBJ2-2; TRBD1 agrees at 9 bases. CDR1 is SNHLY and CDR2 is FYNNEI in the germline V gene. Unmatched junction bases numbered 5, after V lost 8 bases and J lost 4 bases. The length of the CDR3 is 14 residues. In nucleotides, the CDR3 is TGTGCCAGCTCGGGACAGGGTTTCACCGGGGAGCTGTTTTTT. Protein: CASSGQGFTGELFF.

A word on this clone: At one boundary the junction diverges from the germline segment, which might be a read error. This chain joins TRBV5-4 and TRBJ2-2; possibly TRBD2 for D (5 bases). CDR1 and CDR2 (germline): SGHNT, YYREEE (reference sequence). This CDR3 comprises 14 residues. CDR3 in amino acids: CAGSLAGATGELSF. CDR3 sequence (DNA): TGTGCCGGCAGCTTGGCCGGAGCAACCGGGGAGCTGTCTTTT. The full variable domain, its missing parts supplied by reference TRBV5-4 and TRBJ2-2, is ETGVTQSPTHLIKTRGQQVTLRCSSQSGHNTVSWYQQALGQGPQFIFQYYREEENGRGNFPPRFSGLQFPNYSSELNVNALELDDSALYLCAGSLAGATGELSFGEGSRLTVL.

V usage is TRBV5-1 and J usage is TRBJ1-1; tentative D call: TRBD1 (5 bases). Trimming cost V 6 bases and J 0 bases, with 15 bases left between them. CDR1 is SGHRS, CDR2 YFSETQ, per germline. The CDR3 runs 15 residues. CDR3 region: CASTRSREMNTEAFF. For the CDR3, the DNA is TGCGCCAGCACCCGAAGCAGGGAAATGAACACTGAAGCTTTCTTT.

The rearrangement joins TRBV19 to TRBJ2-3, with 8 bases identical to TRBD1. Germline CDR1 LNHDA, CDR2 SQIVND (reference sequence). Germline trimming cut 5 bases from V and 2 bases from J; bases unmatched to any gene: 6. The CDR3 has 15 amino acids. CDR3 loop: CASSATGDPTDTQYF. The CDR3 bases are TGTGCCAGTAGTGCGACAGGGGACCCCACAGATACGCAGTATTTT.

The chain recombines TRBV10-3 with TRBJ1-2; D gene unclear. The CDR3 contains 14 residues. V lost 2 bases and J lost 7, with 14 bases in between. CDR1 is ENHRY and CDR2 is SYGVKD in the germline V gene. This chain's CDR3 is CAISEGVVLAGYTF. The CDR3 coding sequence is TGTGCCATCAGTGAGGGGGTCGTCTTGGCTGGCTACACCTTC.

A remark on this clone: Other DNA sequences in this specimen translate into the identical CDR3. This chain connects TRBV18 to TRBJ2-5; D may be TRBD1 or TRBD2 (5 bases each). The CDR3 consists of 14 residues. V gave up 3 bases and J gave up 2 bases, with 10 bases separating them. Germline V gives CDR1 KGHSH, CDR2 LQKENI. The CDR3 sequence: CASSPGTDQETQYF. As DNA, the CDR3 is TGTGCCAGCTCACCGGGGACGGATCAAGAGACCCAGTACTTC.

The chain has TRBV7-3 and TRBJ2-7; D unclear. Looked up from germline, CDR1 is SGHTA and CDR2 is FQGTGA. This CDR3 region has 13 residues. The V end lost 5 bases, the J end lost 3 bases, and 11 bases lay between the germline ends. The CDR3: CASSLGPDYEQYF. The CDR3 nucleotides read TGTGCCAGCAGCCTAGGACCAGACTACGAGCAGTACTTC.

The rearrangement links TRBV27 to TRBJ1-1; TRBD1 might be the D (5 bases). The V end was cut by 4 bases, the J end by 0 bases, with 9 bases between. Per germline, CDR1 MNHEY and CDR2 SMNVEV (reference sequence). The CDR3 totals 14 residues. CDR3 residues: CASSSSGMNTEAFF. DNA of the CDR3: TGTGCCAGCAGTTCCTCAGGGATGAACACTGAAGCTTTCTTT.

This chain links TRBV11-2 with TRBJ1-1; TRBD1 agrees at 9 bases. Germline V gene sequence: CDR1 SGHAT, CDR2 FQNNGV. This CDR3 comprises 17 residues. The V gene end was trimmed by 1 base and the J gene end by 4 bases; junction bases not matched to a gene: 10. Here the CDR3 DNA reads TGTGCCAGCAGCTTAGCTGCCGGGACAGGGAGAAGCACTGAAGCTTTCTTT. It codes for CASSLAAGTGRSTEAFF.

The chain couples TRBV18 to TRBJ2-7, with unresolved D. The CDR3 runs to 16 residues. Trimming pared 2 bases from V and 2 bases from J, leaving 16 bases between. Germline lookup yields CDR1 KGHSH and CDR2 LQKENI. The CDR3 sequence: CASSPSFTTATYEQYF. CDR3 nucleotide sequence: TGTGCCAGCTCACCATCATTCACCACCGCTACCTACGAGCAGTACTTC.

The J gene is TRBJ2-5, the V gene TRBV28; no clear D gene. V lost 1 base and J lost 5, with 11 bases in between. CDR3 length: 14 residues. Germline V lookup: CDR1 MDHEN, CDR2 SYDVKM. CDR3 bases: TGTGCCAGCAGTTTATCCCCTCCGCGGGAGACCCAGTACTTC. Translated, it gives CASSLSPPRETQYF.

This clone has just one count. V gene TRBV19 combines with J gene TRBJ1-1, with D possibly TRBD1 on 6 matching bases. The germline V gene encodes CDR1 LNHDA and CDR2 SQIVND (reference sequence). The V and J ends lost 9 bases and 4 bases respectively, with 15 bases between them. CDR3 size: 13 residues. The CDR3 sequence is CASIDRSGTEAFF. CDR3 DNA: TGTGCCAGCATCGACAGGTCGGGCACTGAAGCTTTCTTT.